These 19 T cell receptor beta chains came from one sample sequenced in a study of breast tumors, draining lymph nodes, adjacent tissues. MiXCR was run by TCRdb on the multiplex PCR reads, yielding one entry per CDR3 protein. The sample holds some 47,000 distinct CDR3 sequences, under 50% seen once. The specimen was breast tumor tissue. The receptors were gathered from a female donor with breast cancer. Some clones in this sample may be carry-over from other donors' samples.

This clonotype was observed at least ten times. V and J are TRBV29-1 and TRBJ2-7; 8 nucleotides agree with TRBD2. The CDR3 is 13 residues long. After removal of 4 bases from V and 1 base from J, the junction contained 3 bases not matched to a gene. Germline lookup yields CDR1 SQVTM and CDR2 ANQGSEA. CDR3 region: CSVATSGSYEQYF. CDR3 coding DNA: TGCAGCGTTGCTACTAGCGGATCCTACGAGCAGTACTTC.

The chain links TRBV7-3 to TRBJ2-5; tentatively, D is TRBD2 (5 bases). CDR1 SGHTA and CDR2 FQGTGA come from the germline V gene. V lost 1 base, J lost 2 bases, and 8 bases lay in between. This CDR3 has 14 amino acids. The CDR3 DNA reads TGTGCCAGCAGCTTAAACGGGATACAAGAGACCCAGTACTTC. This gives the protein CASSLNGIQETQYF. Full variable domain (missing parts from reference TRBV7-3 and TRBJ2-5): GAGVSQTPSNKVTEKGKYVELRCDPISGHTALYWYRQSLGQGPEFLIYFQGTGAADDSGLPNDRFFAVRPEGSVSTLKIQRTERGDSAVYLCASSLNGIQETQYFGPGTRLLVL.

This clonotype was found once. A read error may produce the germline difference seen at one junction end. The CDR3 DNA reads as TGTGCCAGCAGCTTAAGCGGTTTAACAGATGCGCAGTATTTT. It translates to CASSLSGLTDAQYF. The chain is built from TRBV7-7 and TRBJ2-3; tentative D call: TRBD2 (5 bases). The CDR3 spans 14 residues. Looked up from germline, CDR1 is SSHAT and CDR2 is FNYEAQ (reference sequence).

Concerning this clonotype: The junction and the germline gene differ at one end; a read error may be behind it. The genes are TRBV5-1 and TRBJ1-6; 8 bases line up with TRBD1. Germline V gene sequence: CDR1 SGHRS, CDR2 YFSETQ. This CDR3 spans 13 amino acids. CDR3 sequence: CASSPGQASPLHF. The CDR3 DNA reads TGTGCCAGCAGCCCGGGACAGGCATCACCCCTCCACTTT.

The V gene is TRBV7-9, the J gene TRBJ2-6, with 10 bases aligning to TRBD1. The CDR3 length is 19 residues. In germline, CDR1 is SEHNR, CDR2 FQNEAQ (reference sequence). With V trimmed by 1 base and J by 0 bases, 6 bases remained unmatched. CDR3 sequence reads: CASSLGQGAGISGANVLTF. For the CDR3, the DNA is TGTGCCAGCAGCTTAGGACAGGGGGCTGGGATCTCTGGGGCCAACGTCCTGACTTTC.

This clonotype was recorded at least ten times. The chain is built from TRBV19 and TRBJ2-1; 8 bases match TRBD2. Germline V gene lookup returns CDR1 LNHDA and CDR2 SQIVND (reference sequence). There are 17 residues in the CDR3. V was clipped by 4 bases and J by 3 bases; unmatched bases: 11. In DNA, the CDR3 is TGTGCCAGTAGTACAGGTTCCGGGGGGGCCGTCTACAATGAGCAGTTCTTC. As protein: CASSTGSGGAVYNEQFF. Filled out from reference TRBV19 and TRBJ2-1, the complete variable domain reads DGGITQSPKYLFRKEGQNVTLSCEQNLNHDAMYWYRQDPGQGLRLIYYSQIVNDFQKGDIAEGYSVSREKKESFPLTVTSAQKNPTAFYLCASSTGSGGAVYNEQFFGPGTRLTVL.

About this clonotype itself: Since the CDR3 does not end with the conserved phenylalanine or tryptophan, this likely comes from a read error. The DNA is left out, because the CDR3 cannot be placed on it with certainty; the CDR3 is given as TCRdb lists it. The genes are TRBV27 and TRBJ2-5; no check of the table's D call, TRBD1, against the DNA was made. Germline V CDR1 and CDR2: MNHEY, SMNVEV (reference sequence). Counting both end residues, the CDR3 totals 11 amino acids. CDR3 sequence: CASSTSGTGYY.

This clonotype was detected many times. This rearrangement joins TRBV4-3 to TRBJ2-7; the D is unclear. Trimming stripped 0 bases from V and 6 bases from J, with 12 bases between. The germline gives CDR1 LGHNA, CDR2 YSLEER. The CDR3 spans 14 residues. CDR3: CASSQDRVPSEQYF. Written as DNA, the CDR3 is TGCGCCAGCAGCCAAGATCGGGTGCCTAGCGAGCAGTACTTC.

This clonotype appeared many times. This chain joins TRBV12-3 or TRBV12-4 and TRBJ2-1; D gene uncertain. The CDR3 has 18 amino acids. The ends were cut back, 5 bases at V and 3 bases at J, with 23 bases in the middle. CDR3 DNA sequence: TGTGCCAGCAGTAAGTCCCGATCCCCGGGCCTTGGCTACAATGAGCAGTTCTTC. Protein product: CASSKSRSPGLGYNEQFF.

This clonotype occurred many times. V and J are TRBV2 and TRBJ2-7; 7 positions match TRBD1. CDR3 length: 14 amino acids. The V gene end was trimmed by 6 bases and the J gene end by 5 bases; junction bases not matched to a gene: 10. Germline V CDR1 and CDR2: SNHLY, FYNNEI. The CDR3 loop reads CASRRTGVSDEQYF. The CDR3 DNA follows: TGTGCCAGCAGGAGGACAGGTGTGAGTGACGAGCAGTACTTC.

CDR3 residues: CASSQAGGPYGYTF. CDR3 bases: TGTGCCAGCAGCCAGGCAGGGGGCCCCTATGGCTACACCTTC. The chain recombines TRBV7-2 with TRBJ1-2; TRBD1 agrees at 8 bases. The junction had 6 bases not matched to a gene; V was cut back by 5 bases and J by 4 bases. The CDR3 loop spans 14 amino acids. Germline V lookup: CDR1 SGHTA, CDR2 FQGNSA.

This clonotype was observed at least ten times. The chain has TRBV14 and TRBJ2-7; the match to TRBD2 covers 9 bases. The CDR3 is 14 residues long. The ends lost 2 bases at V and 10 bases at J; junction bases unmatched: 9. Germline CDR1 reads SGHDN; CDR2 reads FVKESK. The CDR3 nucleotides read TGTGCCAGCAGCCAACGCGGCCTAGCGGGACCCCAGTACTTC. Translating gives CASSQRGLAGPQYF.

This clonotype was seen only a few times. The genes are TRBV20-1 and TRBJ1-1; D may be TRBD1 (6 bases). The germline V gene encodes CDR1 DFQATT and CDR2 SNEGSKA (reference sequence). V lost 6 bases, J lost 4 bases, and 9 bases lay in between. The length of the CDR3 is 11 residues. The CDR3 DNA reads as TGCAGTGCCAAACAGGGCACTGAAGCTTTCTTT. Its translation: CSAKQGTEAFF.

This clonotype occurred many times. This chain joins TRBV19 and TRBJ2-7; possible D gene TRBD1, 6 bases. Trimming pared 5 bases from V and 3 bases from J, leaving 11 bases between. Germline V gene data show CDR1 as LNHDA and CDR2 as SQIVND (reference sequence). CDR3 length equals 13 residues. CDR3 bases: TGTGCCAGTAGTGAACAGACAGGCTACGAGCAGTACTTC. Protein product: CASSEQTGYEQYF.

This clonotype was detected many times. The J gene is TRBJ2-6, the V gene TRBV25-1; TRBD1 is a possible D gene (6 bases). This CDR3 has 16 residues. V gave up 6 bases and J gave up 2 bases, with 14 bases separating them. CDR1 is MGHDK and CDR2 is SYGVNS in the germline V gene. CDR3 bases: TGTGCCAGCAGCGATTCAAACAGGGCTGGGGCCAACGTCCTGACTTTC. This encodes CASSDSNRAGANVLTF.

V is TRBV20-1 and J is TRBJ1-2; D is uncertain. Trimming removed 1 base at V and 5 bases at J, with 11 bases between. There are 13 residues in the CDR3. CDR1 and CDR2 (germline): DFQATT, SNEGSKA (reference sequence). The CDR3 spells CSARVGLGYGYTF. The CDR3 DNA sequence: TGCAGTGCTAGAGTGGGCCTAGGGTATGGCTACACCTTC.

Many counts were recorded for this clonotype. The V gene is TRBV28, the J gene TRBJ1-4; D gene ambiguous. This CDR3 region has 12 residues. Germline assignment: CDR1 MDHEN and CDR2 SYDVKM. V was clipped by 6 bases and J by 3 bases, with 5 bases between them. The CDR3, as DNA: TGTGCCAGCAGACGACCTAATGAAAAACTGTTTTTT. Amino acid sequence: CASRRPNEKLFF.

This clonotype occurred many times. The chain links TRBV30 to TRBJ1-1; tentative D call: TRBD1 (5 bases). CDR1 and CDR2 (germline): GTSNPN, SVGIG (reference sequence). V was clipped by 3 bases and J by 2 bases, with 10 bases between them. The CDR3 covers 13 residues. The CDR3 region is CAWSVQDNTEAFF. The DNA of the CDR3 is TGTGCCTGGAGCGTACAGGACAACACTGAAGCTTTCTTT.

This clonotype was picked up many times. The chain uses TRBV27 and TRBJ2-7, with 10 bases fitting TRBD2. The J segment lost 2 bases and the V segment lost 7 bases, leaving 5 bases of the junction unmatched. CDR1 and CDR2 (germline): MNHEY, SMNVEV (reference sequence). The CDR3 runs to 14 residues. CDR3 region: CASKGLAATYEQYF. CDR3 nucleotides: TGTGCCAGCAAAGGACTAGCGGCGACCTACGAGCAGTACTTC.